Each of the 26 T cell receptor beta chains below was sequenced from the same sample in a study of blood T cell repertoires in COVID-19. Sequencing was performed with immunoSEQ multiplex PCR; in TCRdb, only in-frame clones are kept and a portion is missing. The sample contains 150,000 to 200,000 clones, approximately 85% of which appear only once. The sequenced sample consisted of peripheral blood. The receptors shown here come from a man in his fifties or sixties who had recovered from COVID-19.

Worth noting for this clone: Additional DNA sequences in this sample encode the identical CDR3. This sequence joins TRBV19 and TRBJ1-2; 7 nucleotides line up with TRBD1. The CDR3 spans 15 residues. V shed 2 bases and J 4 bases; nucleotides not matched to a gene: 7. Per the germline V gene, CDR1 is LNHDA and CDR2 is SQIVND (reference sequence). In DNA form, the CDR3 reads TGTGCCAGTAGTATATCTAGGACAGGCACCTATGGCTACACCTTC. It is translated as CASSISRTGTYGYTF.

The V gene is TRBV9, the J gene TRBJ1-1, with D uncertain. The CDR3 loop spans 14 amino acids. Germline-derived CDR1 and CDR2 are SGDLS and YYNGEE. V shed 0 bases and J shed 6 bases, with 12 bases lying between them. The CDR3 spells CASSVAGARAEAFF. The CDR3 nucleotides read TGTGCCAGCAGCGTAGCTGGTGCCCGGGCTGAAGCTTTCTTT.

The chain carries TRBV9 and TRBJ2-3; D is perhaps TRBD2 (7 bases). The germline V and J ends were trimmed by 2 bases and 3 bases, with 13 bases remaining between them. The CDR3 has 15 amino acids. Germline CDR1 SGDLS, CDR2 YYNGEE. The CDR3, as DNA: TGTGCCAGCAGCGTTGGGGGGGCGCAAACAGATACGCAGTATTTT. This codes for CASSVGGAQTDTQYF.

The genes are TRBV7-3 and TRBJ2-6; 8 nucleotides line up with TRBD1. Per the germline V gene, CDR1 is SGHTA and CDR2 is FQGTGA. The CDR3 is 17 amino acids. V lost 2 bases and J lost 1; bases outside the gene matches: 4. CDR3 residues: CASSLPGGWSGANVLTF. DNA of the CDR3: TGTGCCAGCAGCTTACCAGGGGGCTGGTCTGGGGCCAACGTCCTGACTTTC.

This clone showed up just once. The chain carries TRBV24-1 and TRBJ2-1; no clear D gene. CDR1 and CDR2 (germline): KGHDR, SFDVKD. The V end lost 3 bases, the J end lost 0 bases, and 8 bases lay between the germline ends. The length of the CDR3 is 15 residues. CDR3 coding DNA: TGTGCCACCAGTGATGCTGCGAGCTCCTACAATGAGCAGTTCTTC. Its translation: CATSDAASSYNEQFF.

The chain employs TRBV19 and TRBJ2-7; 7 positions match TRBD2. Germline CDR1 reads LNHDA; CDR2 reads SQIVND (reference sequence). Germline trimming cut 8 bases from V and 4 bases from J; bases unmatched to any gene: 8. CDR3 length: 13 amino acids. The CDR3 nucleotides are TGTGCCAGTTCTCCCTGGGGGGGGTACGAGCAGTACTTC. This translates into CASSPWGGYEQYF.

V and J are TRBV19 and TRBJ1-3; unclear D gene. V was pared by 3 bases and J by 3 bases, with 12 bases between. This CDR3 has 15 residues. Per germline, CDR1 LNHDA and CDR2 SQIVND (reference sequence). The CDR3 sequence: CASSIGLERGNTIYF. The CDR3 nucleotides are TGTGCCAGTAGTATCGGACTTGAACGTGGAAACACCATATATTTT.

A remark on this clone: At the DNA level, this CDR3 is encoded by other sequences in the same sample as well. The chain has TRBV6-5 and TRBJ1-5; 7 nucleotides line up with TRBD1. The CDR3 sequence is 14 residues long. Germline CDR1 reads MNHEY; CDR2 reads SVGAGI. The trim removed 5 bases at V and 2 bases at J, leaving 3 bases unmatched. The CDR3 reads CASSRQGGNQPQHF. The CDR3 DNA is TGTGCCAGCAGTCGCCAGGGGGGCAATCAGCCCCAGCATTTT.

The rearrangement joins TRBV9 to TRBJ2-7; D perhaps matches TRBD2 (5 bases). Germline CDR1 reads SGDLS; CDR2 reads YYNGEE. The germline V and J ends were trimmed by 1 base and 6 bases, with 11 bases remaining between them. CDR3 length: 13 residues. Here the CDR3 DNA reads TGTGCCAGCAGCGTAACGCCCGAGGGCGAGCAGTACTTC. Translating gives CASSVTPEGEQYF.

A remark on this clone: The junction differs from germline at one of its ends, possibly a read error. The chain is built from TRBV7-7 and TRBJ2-1; TRBD2 is a possible D gene (6 bases). Germline CDR1 is SSHAT and CDR2 is FNYEAQ (reference sequence). The CDR3 length is 14 residues. CDR3 nucleotide sequence: TGTGCTAGCAGCCCAGGGTCGGGGGTACATGAGCAGTTCTTC. Protein: CASSPGSGVHEQFF.

V and J are TRBV19 and TRBJ1-1; the match to TRBD1 covers 11 bases. The J segment lost 6 bases and the V segment lost 4 bases, leaving 7 bases of the junction unmatched. CDR1 and CDR2 (germline): LNHDA, SQIVND (reference sequence). The CDR3 spans 15 residues. This CDR3 reads CASSSPGQGGAEAFF. CDR3 sequence (DNA): TGTGCCAGTAGTAGTCCGGGACAGGGGGGCGCTGAAGCTTTCTTT.

This clone was detected a few times. J is TRBJ1-2 and V is TRBV19; D remains ambiguous. The CDR3 totals 15 residues. CDR1 is LNHDA and CDR2 is SQIVND in the germline V gene (reference sequence). V was shortened by 0 bases and J by 2 bases, with 10 bases between the two germline ends. The CDR3 nucleotides read TGTGCCAGTAGTATAGATGAACCGCGGAACTATGGCTACACCTTC. Residues: CASSIDEPRNYGYTF.

The chain recombines TRBV27 with TRBJ2-5; D ambiguous. Per germline, CDR1 MNHEY and CDR2 SMNVEV (reference sequence). This CDR3 has 14 amino acids. Between the trimmed V and J ends, which lost 6 bases and 2 bases, there was a span of 13 bases. In nucleotides, the CDR3 is TGTGCCAGCAGCCCCCAGTTCCTTCAAGAGACCCAGTACTTC. It codes for CASSPQFLQETQYF.

The V and J genes are TRBV5-1 and TRBJ1-1, with 9 bases aligning to TRBD1. The CDR3 contains 15 residues. The germline gives CDR1 SGHRS, CDR2 YFSETQ. J gave up 1 base and V 1 base, and 2 bases lay outside the gene matches. CDR3 bases: TGCGCCAGCAGCTTGTGGGGACAGGGGAACACTGAAGCTTTCTTT. This translates into CASSLWGQGNTEAFF.

This rearrangement joins TRBV15 to TRBJ1-5, with D possibly being TRBD1 (6 bases). V was pared by 0 bases and J by 1 base, with 10 bases between. CDR1 LNHNV and CDR2 YYDKDF come from the germline V gene (reference sequence). The CDR3 runs to 16 residues. The CDR3 loop is CATSRDRGSSNQPQHF. The DNA of the CDR3 is TGTGCCACCAGCAGAGACAGGGGATCGAGCAATCAGCCCCAGCATTTT.

The CDR3 nucleotides are TGTGCCAGCAGTTTTCGGGGGAGCTATGGCTACACCTTC. Translation: CASSFRGSYGYTF. The chain has TRBV12-3 or TRBV12-4 and TRBJ1-2; the D gene is possibly TRBD1 (5 bases). Trimming stripped 3 bases from V and 4 bases from J, with 9 bases between. The CDR3 is made up of 13 amino acids.

This chain links TRBV7-2 with TRBJ1-4, with a possible D match to TRBD1 (5 bases). Germline V gene sequence: CDR1 SGHTA, CDR2 FQGNSA. V lost 6 bases and J 1 base, leaving 9 bases between the germline ends. The length of the CDR3 is 14 residues. The DNA of the CDR3 is TGTGCCAGCAGTGGGGGGGGAACTAATGAAAAACTGTTTTTT. It codes for CASSGGGTNEKLFF.

As concerns this clone: The germline gene is not matched at one end of the junction; a read error may be the cause. The chain is built from TRBV7-7 and TRBJ1-1; D ambiguous. In germline, CDR1 is SSHAT, CDR2 FNYEAQ (reference sequence). The CDR3 has 13 residues. CDR3 DNA: TGTGCTAGCAGCGTTTCGGGTTCCACTGAAGCTTTCTTT. This encodes CASSVSGSTEAFF.

The chain combines TRBV7-9 with TRBJ1-2; D gene uncertain. The CDR3 length is 17 residues. Germline V gene sequence: CDR1 SEHNR, CDR2 FQNEAQ (reference sequence). The V and J ends lost 4 bases and 4 bases respectively, with 22 bases between them. CDR3 residues: CASSSAAALTRSYGYTF. Here the CDR3 DNA reads TGTGCCAGCAGCTCTGCGGCCGCCCTAACTCGGAGCTATGGCTACACCTTC.

This sequence joins TRBV3-1 (or the pseudogene TRBV3-2) and TRBJ1-4; D is unresolved. Trimming pared 6 bases from V and 0 bases from J, leaving 11 bases between. The germline V gene has CDR1 LGHDT and CDR2 YNNKEL (reference sequence). There are 15 residues in the CDR3. This CDR3 is CASSYHIATNEKLFF. CDR3 nucleotides: TGTGCCAGCAGTTATCACATTGCAACTAATGAAAAACTGTTTTTT.

This rearrangement joins TRBV15 to TRBJ2-5, with 8 bases lining up with TRBD1. Germline loops: CDR1 LNHNV, CDR2 YYDKDF (reference sequence). V shed 2 bases, J shed 5 bases, and the junction held 7 bases outside the gene matches. CDR3 length: 15 amino acids. In DNA form, the CDR3 reads TGTGCCACCAGCAGAATAGGACAGGGTGAGGAGACCCAGTACTTC. This encodes CATSRIGQGEETQYF.

There are a few counts of this clone. The V call is TRBV19, the J call TRBJ1-5; no clear D. Per germline, CDR1 LNHDA and CDR2 SQIVND (reference sequence). Trimming stripped 7 bases from V and 2 bases from J, with 12 bases between. The CDR3 is 14 residues long. The CDR3 spells CASTPPAGNQPQHF. DNA of the CDR3: TGTGCCAGTACCCCCCCCGCGGGCAATCAGCCCCAGCATTTT.

V is TRBV6-5 and J is TRBJ1-2; 7 nucleotides match TRBD1. V lost 6 bases to trimming and J lost 3 bases; unmatched junction nucleotides: 10. CDR3 length equals 15 residues. CDR1 is MNHEY, CDR2 SVGAGI, per germline. The CDR3, as DNA: TGTGCCAGCAGGCCCTACCGGGACAGCCACTATGGCTACACCTTC. It encodes CASRPYRDSHYGYTF.

The CDR3 region is CATSTRTGPEAFF. CDR3 in DNA: TGTGCCACCAGCACCCGGACAGGGCCTGAAGCTTTCTTT. J is TRBJ1-1 and V is TRBV15, with 8 nucleotides matching TRBD1. Germline V CDR1 and CDR2: LNHNV, YYDKDF (reference sequence). CDR3 size: 13 residues. V gave up 4 bases and J gave up 6 bases; unmatched junction bases: 4.

The CDR3 coding sequence is TGTGCCAGCAGTGAGTTAGTGGAGGAGGCAGCTAAAGAGACCCAGTACTTC. Residues: CASSELVEEAAKETQYF. The genes are TRBV6-1 and TRBJ2-5, with a possible D match to TRBD2 (5 bases). CDR1 is MNHNS and CDR2 is SASEGT in the germline V gene. The CDR3 covers 17 residues. V was cut by 3 bases and J by 3 bases, with 20 bases left in between.

The CDR3 bases are TGCAGCGTTGAGGGGGCGGACACTAATGAAAAACTGTTTTTT. It yields the protein CSVEGADTNEKLFF. The chain has TRBV29-1 and TRBJ1-4, with D possibly TRBD1 on 6 matching bases. With 3 bases removed from V and 2 bases from J, the gap between germline ends came to 10 bases. CDR3 length equals 14 residues. Germline V CDR1 and CDR2: SQVTM, ANQGSEA. The whole variable domain, remainder taken from reference TRBV29-1 and TRBJ1-4, is SAVISQKPSRDICQRGTSLTIQCQVDSQVTMMFWYRQQPGQSLTLIATANQGSEATYESGFVIDKFPISRPNLTFSTLTVSNMSPEDSSIYLCSVEGADTNEKLFFGSGTQLSVL.